Shown below are 3 T cell receptor beta chains from a single sample sequenced in a study of memory CD4+ T cells and cytomegalovirus serostatus. Only in-frame clones appear in the TCRdb table, and some are missing; sequencing was by immunoSEQ multiplex PCR. The profile shows tens of thousands of clones, under 80% of them singletons. The sort gate was single viable CD3+CD4+CD8-CD45RO+ cells for memory CD4+ T cells. The material sequenced was memory CD4+ T cells from blood. These receptors all come from an adult in good health and CMV-seronegative.

Notes on this clone: Other DNA sequences of this sample code for an identical CDR3. The chain is built from TRBV5-1 and TRBJ2-7; 12 bases align to TRBD2. Unmatched junction bases numbered 6, after V lost 6 bases and J lost 2 bases. The CDR3 is 15 residues long. Germline V gene data show CDR1 as SGHRS and CDR2 as YFSETQ. The CDR3 here is CASTPTSGGPYEQYF. The DNA of the CDR3 is TGCGCCAGCACCCCGACTAGCGGGGGTCCCTACGAGCAGTACTTC.

The rearrangement uses TRBV5-4 and TRBJ2-2; perhaps TRBD1 as D (7 bases). V was pared by 1 base and J by 12 bases, with 19 bases between. Germline V gene sequence: CDR1 SGHNT, CDR2 YYREEE (reference sequence). The CDR3 is 15 amino acids. As DNA, the CDR3 is TGTGCCAGCAGCTTGTCCGGAGGGGGCCCGGGAAAGCTGTTTTTT. Amino acid sequence: CASSLSGGGPGKLFF.

This clone was picked up one time. The chain carries TRBV4-1 and TRBJ1-2; 8 positions match TRBD1. The CDR3 totals 14 residues. CDR1 and CDR2 (germline): MGHRA, YSYEKL. V shed 4 bases and J 8 bases; nucleotides not matched to a gene: 9. CDR3 protein: CASSRLGTGEGYTF. CDR3 coding DNA: TGCGCCAGCAGCCGACTCGGGACAGGAGAAGGCTACACCTTC.